This TCR beta chain was found in a study of T cell changes during pregnancy in multiple sclerosis. Sequencing used immunoSEQ multiplex PCR; TCRdb keeps in-frame clones, though not all of them. The sample records 65,000 to 90,000 clones, roughly 92% being singletons. In germline, CDR1 is SEHNR, CDR2 FQNEAQ (reference sequence). Trimming at V came to 2 bases and at J to 4 bases, leaving 2 bases not matched to a gene. The CDR3 runs to 14 residues. This rearrangement joins TRBV7-9 to TRBJ2-1, with 7 bases matching TRBD1. The sample consisted of peripheral blood, taken in the second trimester of pregnancy. The sequence was collected from a female donor with multiple sclerosis, enrolled in a pregnancy study. The CDR3 coding sequence is TGTGCCAGCAGCTTATCGACAGGGTACAATGAGCAGTTCTTC. Residues: CASSLSTGYNEQFF. Using reference TRBV7-9 and TRBJ2-1 for the parts outside the CDR3, the full variable domain is DTGVSQNPRHKITKRGQNVTFRCDPISEHNRLYWYRQTLGQGPEFLTYFQNEAQLEKSRLLSDRFSAERPKGSFSTLEIQRTEQGDSAMYLCASSLSTGYNEQFFGPGTRLTVL.